This T cell receptor beta chain was recovered during a study of OX40 agonist ivuxolimab in advanced cancers. Study-wide context: Given to patients was ivuxolimab, an agonistic anti-OX40 (CD134) antibody. Enrollees could have had prior anti-PD-1, anti-PD-L1 or anti-CTLA-4 therapy, which roughly 40% had received. All patients had ivuxolimab intravenously every 2 weeks at 0.01 to 10 mg/kg.

Details on this clone: Its antigen is still unknown.

The study's findings and limits: CD8+ T cells showed, on average, more clonal expansion than CD4+ cells.

Repertoires were generated with immunoSEQ multiplex PCR, while TCRdb's copy carries only in-frame clones and drops some. Among 30,000 to 35,000 clones listed, roughly 89% were seen once. Trimming stripped 5 bases from V and 4 bases from J, with 20 bases between. This CDR3 spans 16 amino acids. Germline V gene data show CDR1 as SGHRS and CDR2 as YFSETQ. This chain joins TRBV5-1 and TRBJ2-3; D remains unclear. The source material was CD4+ or CD8+ T cells sorted from blood, sampled in a trial of the OX40 agonist ivuxolimab. The TCR originated in an adult with an advanced solid tumor such as melanoma, head and neck, liver or kidney cancer. The CDR3 nucleotides are TGCGCCAGCAGGAATCCTGACTGGGCCGGATCAGATACGCAGTATTTT. Translating it yields CASRNPDWAGSDTQYF.